This TCR beta chain was captured in a study of graft-versus-host responses after intestinal transplantation. Whole-study context: Recipients received multivisceral, liver-intestinal, or isolated intestinal transplants. Notes on the study in general: Some GvH clones were seen earlier in gut or blood, suggesting intestinal origin.

V dropped 5 bases and J dropped 0; count of bases not matched to a gene: 2. This CDR3 has 16 amino acids. Per germline, CDR1 SGHVS and CDR2 FNYEAQ. TCRdb keeps only in-frame clones here, not all; method: immunoSEQ multiplex PCR. The sample includes some 13,000 clones, roughly four fifths of them seen just once. This clone appeared a few times. Its antigen is currently unknown. V usage is TRBV7-6 and J usage is TRBJ2-1, with 12 bases matching TRBD2. The clonotype was recovered from a human patient who received an intestinal transplant, so some T cells may come from the graft donor. This material consisted of PBMCs, taken after intestinal transplantation. Here the CDR3 DNA reads TGTGCCAGCAGCCTACTAGCGGGAGGCTCCTACAATGAGCAGTTCTTC. It specifies CASSLLAGGSYNEQFF.